These 30 T cell receptor beta chains share one sample of origin, sequenced in a study of blood T cells in healthy people across ages. Together with a sample-barcoded 5' primer, a J-beta primer mix was included in a second PCR lasting roughly 6 to 12 cycles. TCRdb re-derived calls from the 5' RACE reads in MiXCR, one entry per CDR3 protein. The sample includes roughly 800,000 distinct CDR3 sequences, 20% to 30% of them seen just once. The same data also went into a second study, on T cells of mothers and their children.

The specimen sequenced was blood. These receptors were obtained from a boy aged 5-17 years in good health.

This clonotype came up a few times. The V and J genes are TRBV24-1 and TRBJ2-3; tentatively, D is TRBD1 (5 bases). Germline V gene sequence: CDR1 KGHDR, CDR2 SFDVKD. V was clipped by 0 bases and J by 1 base, with 10 bases between them. This CDR3 is built from 16 residues. For the CDR3, the DNA is TGTGCCACCAGTGATTTGGTGGGGCAGGGCACAGATACGCAGTATTTT. Translation gives CATSDLVGQGTDTQYF.

To note about this clonotype: At one end, the junction sequence differs from germline, possibly due to a read error. This chain connects TRBV7-7 to TRBJ2-5, with D possibly matching TRBD1 (6 bases). The CDR3 has 14 amino acids. Germline V lookup: CDR1 SSHAT, CDR2 FNYEAQ (reference sequence). CDR3 residues: CASSLGGFAETQYF. The CDR3 DNA is TGTGCTAGCAGCTTAGGGGGTTTTGCAGAGACCCAGTACTTC.

This clonotype appeared a few times. J is TRBJ2-3 and V is TRBV11-2; 11 nucleotides align to TRBD2. V dropped 6 bases and J dropped 8; count of bases not matched to a gene: 7. The CDR3 has 14 amino acids. CDR1 SGHAT and CDR2 FQNNGV come from the germline V gene. The CDR3 loop reads CASSIAGGPGTQYF. DNA of the CDR3: TGTGCCAGCAGTATAGCGGGAGGGCCTGGTACGCAGTATTTT.

The J gene is TRBJ2-5, the V gene TRBV29-1, with D perhaps assigned TRBD1 or TRBD2 (5 bases each). There are 14 residues in the CDR3. Germline-derived CDR1 and CDR2 are SQVTM and ANQGSEA. V lost 3 bases to trimming and J lost 5 bases, with 16 bases between them. DNA for the CDR3: TGCAGCGTTGAGACTGCGGACTCAGGGGAGACCCAGTACTTC. Encoded protein: CSVETADSGETQYF.

The chain couples TRBV7-2 to TRBJ1-2; 9 nucleotides line up with TRBD1. Germline CDR1 SGHTA, CDR2 FQGNSA. There are 15 residues in the CDR3. V lost 1 base, J lost 7 bases, and 7 bases stayed unmatched. The DNA for the CDR3 is TGTGCCAGCAGCTTAGACGGACAGGGGAGAATTGGCTACACCTTC. Its protein is CASSLDGQGRIGYTF.

This CDR3 is CASSVAGGGNEKLFF. CDR3 DNA: TGTGCCAGCAGCGTAGCAGGCGGAGGGAATGAAAAACTGTTTTTT. The chain recombines TRBV9 with TRBJ1-4; D not resolved. Between the trimmed V and J ends, which lost 0 bases and 5 bases, there was a span of 11 bases. Germline CDR1 SGDLS, CDR2 YYNGEE. This CDR3 contains 15 residues.

In DNA, the CDR3 is TGCGCCAGCAGCTCACAGGGCCTTAGCAATCAGCCCCAGCATTTT. This gives the protein CASSSQGLSNQPQHF. The chain couples TRBV5-1 to TRBJ1-5; possibly TRBD1 for D (6 bases). The CDR3 is 15 residues long. Looked up from germline, CDR1 is SGHRS and CDR2 is YFSETQ. The V end lost 3 bases, the J end lost 0 bases, and 10 bases lay between the germline ends.

The chain joins TRBV29-1 to TRBJ2-2; D is possibly TRBD1 (6 bases). The CDR3 has 15 residues. CDR1 is SQVTM, CDR2 ANQGSEA, per germline. The V gene lost 7 bases and the J gene lost 3 bases, with 18 bases spanning the gap. CDR3 residues: CSANPRKGDTGELFF. For the CDR3, the DNA is TGCAGCGCTAACCCCCGGAAGGGGGACACCGGGGAGCTGTTTTTT.

The genes are TRBV20-1 and TRBJ2-7; D is uncertain. This CDR3 comprises 14 residues. V was pared by 5 bases and J by 1 base, with 15 bases between. The germline gives CDR1 DFQATT, CDR2 SNEGSKA (reference sequence). The CDR3 DNA is TGCAGTGCTCGAGGCGGTCCGGGTTCCTACGAGCAGTACTTC. Translated: CSARGGPGSYEQYF.

The table lists this clonotype with a few counts. This chain joins TRBV15 and TRBJ2-5, with 11 bases identical to TRBD2. The germline V gene encodes CDR1 LNHNV and CDR2 YYDKDF (reference sequence). J gave up 4 bases and V 1 base, and 5 bases lay outside the gene matches. CDR3 length equals 16 residues. CDR3 in amino acids: CATSRAQLAGVETQYF. The CDR3 DNA sequence: TGTGCCACCAGCAGAGCCCAACTAGCGGGGGTAGAGACCCAGTACTTC.

The rearrangement joins TRBV27 to TRBJ1-5; a possible D gene is TRBD1 (6 bases). V lost 7 bases, J lost 5 bases, and 15 bases lay in between. This CDR3 contains 14 residues. Germline CDR1 reads MNHEY; CDR2 reads SMNVEV (reference sequence). CDR3 loop: CASTLRGGYQPQHF. The CDR3 DNA is TGTGCCAGCACCCTCAGGGGTGGCTATCAGCCCCAGCATTTT.

The gene calls are TRBV4-2 and TRBJ2-1; a possible D gene is TRBD2 (6 bases). V shed 1 base and J shed 5 bases, with 12 bases lying between them. The germline CDR1 and CDR2 sequences are LGHNA and YNFKEQ. This CDR3 is built from 15 residues. This CDR3 is CASSQAGSLNNEQFF. The CDR3 region has the DNA TGTGCCAGCAGCCAAGCCGGGAGTCTGAACAATGAGCAGTTCTTC.

This clonotype was observed a few times. The rearrangement joins TRBV19 to TRBJ2-1; 7 nucleotides align to TRBD2. CDR1 and CDR2 from the germline V gene are LNHDA and SQIVND (reference sequence). The CDR3 has 13 amino acids. The V segment lost 8 bases and the J segment 6 bases; nucleotides outside the gene matches: 7. As DNA, the CDR3 is TGTGCCAGTTCCCCGACTAGCCGCAATGAGCAGTTCTTC. This encodes CASSPTSRNEQFF.

This chain uses TRBV3-1 with TRBJ2-7; D unclear. CDR1 and CDR2 (germline): LGHDT, YNNKEL (reference sequence). Deletions cut 1 base from V and 6 bases from J, with 10 bases between. CDR3 size: 13 residues. CDR3 amino acids: CASSQARVGEQYF. Here the CDR3 DNA reads TGTGCCAGCAGCCAAGCCCGGGTTGGCGAGCAGTACTTC.

The gene calls are TRBV7-2 and TRBJ2-7; D not certain. Per the germline V gene, CDR1 is SGHTA and CDR2 is FQGNSA. The CDR3 is 13 residues long. V was shortened by 4 bases and J by 3 bases, with 10 bases between the two germline ends. The CDR3 nucleotides read TGTGCCAGCAGCTCCAAACAGAACTACGAGCAGTACTTC. Translated, it gives CASSSKQNYEQYF.

This chain links TRBV7-2 with TRBJ2-3; D uncertain. V lost 4 bases, J lost 2 bases, and 4 bases lay in between. CDR3 length: 12 amino acids. The germline gives CDR1 SGHTA, CDR2 FQGNSA. Written as DNA, the CDR3 is TGTGCCAGCAGCTATTTCACAGATACGCAGTATTTT. Translating gives CASSYFTDTQYF.

This clonotype was seen more than once but under ten times. The chain carries TRBV20-1 and TRBJ2-1; 14 positions agree with TRBD2. This CDR3 comprises 16 residues. V gave up 5 bases and J gave up 7 bases; unmatched junction bases: 10. Germline loops: CDR1 DFQATT, CDR2 SNEGSKA (reference sequence). CDR3 protein: CSAHATTSGGANEQFF. CDR3 DNA: TGCAGTGCTCACGCCACGACTAGCGGGGGGGCAAATGAGCAGTTCTTC.

This clonotype was found a few times. This rearrangement joins TRBV7-2 to TRBJ2-3, with D unclear. The CDR3 covers 15 residues. Germline CDR1 and CDR2: SGHTA and FQGNSA. Deletions cut 3 bases from V and 5 bases from J, with 15 bases between. The DNA of the CDR3 is TGTGCCAGCAGCTTCGAGCGTAGCACTGTAGATACGCAGTATTTT. Its translation: CASSFERSTVDTQYF.

The V and J genes are TRBV6-1 and TRBJ2-5; TRBD1 agrees at 11 bases. Germline assignment: CDR1 MNHNS and CDR2 SASEGT. With V trimmed by 6 bases and J by 3 bases, 3 bases remained unmatched. The CDR3 spans 14 residues. The CDR3 loop reads CASRDRGLEETQYF. CDR3 coding DNA: TGTGCCAGCAGGGACAGGGGGCTTGAAGAGACCCAGTACTTC.

This clonotype appeared many times. The CDR3 bases are TGTGCCAGCAGCAACACCGGACAGGGCATACAGACCCAGTACTTC. Its protein is CASSNTGQGIQTQYF. The chain joins TRBV7-2 to TRBJ2-5; the match to TRBD1 covers 8 bases. The germline V gene has CDR1 SGHTA and CDR2 FQGNSA. The CDR3 consists of 15 residues. The junction had 11 bases not matched to a gene; V was cut back by 5 bases and J by 6 bases.

This clonotype showed up just a few times. The chain recombines TRBV11-3 with TRBJ2-7, with 11 bases lining up with TRBD2. Per germline, CDR1 SGHNT and CDR2 YENEEA. With V trimmed by 6 bases and J by 2 bases, 9 bases remained unmatched. This CDR3 comprises 16 residues. DNA of the CDR3: TGTGCCAGCAGTTCCCTCCTTAGCGGGGGGGCCTACGAGCAGTACTTC. Residues: CASSSLLSGGAYEQYF.

V is TRBV2 and J is TRBJ2-7, with D unclear. CDR1 SNHLY and CDR2 FYNNEI come from the germline V gene. The CDR3 loop spans 13 amino acids. Deletions cut 8 bases from V and 6 bases from J, with 17 bases between. The CDR3 is CASGTGSPLEQYF. DNA of the CDR3: TGTGCCAGCGGAACCGGGTCCCCTCTCGAGCAGTACTTC.

The rearrangement links TRBV14 to TRBJ2-3; D is undetermined. Per germline, CDR1 SGHDN and CDR2 FVKESK. The ends were cut back, 5 bases at V and 4 bases at J, with 10 bases in the middle. This CDR3 has 13 residues. The CDR3 nucleotides read TGTGCCAGCAGCTACGGACGCGCAGATACGCAGTATTTT. Translating gives CASSYGRADTQYF.

The chain joins TRBV29-1 to TRBJ2-6; D gene unclear. Germline CDR1 SQVTM, CDR2 ANQGSEA. V lost 3 bases, J lost 0 bases, and 18 bases lay in between. The length of the CDR3 is 18 residues. In DNA, the CDR3 is TGCAGCGTTGAGGTTCGGGCAGATCGCTTCTCTGGGGCCAACGTCCTGACTTTC. Protein: CSVEVRADRFSGANVLTF.

V usage is TRBV6-6 and J usage is TRBJ2-3, with 12 positions matching TRBD2. This CDR3 spans 15 amino acids. Germline CDR1 and CDR2: MNHNY and SVGAGI (reference sequence). J lost 6 bases, V lost 6 bases, and 7 bases had no gene match. The CDR3 loop reads CASSSTSGGPDTQYF. The DNA of the CDR3 is TGTGCCAGCAGCTCGACTAGCGGGGGTCCGGATACGCAGTATTTT.

This clonotype has a handful of counts. The genes are TRBV7-2 and TRBJ1-2; D remains ambiguous. Germline CDR1 is SGHTA and CDR2 is FQGNSA. CDR3 size: 16 residues. V lost 5 bases, J lost 1 base, and 17 bases lay in between. CDR3 loop: CASSPQVTVFNYGYTF. The CDR3 DNA is TGTGCCAGCAGCCCCCAGGTCACAGTTTTTAACTATGGCTACACCTTC.

The rearrangement uses TRBV7-3 and TRBJ2-3; D is possibly TRBD1 (5 bases). V was trimmed by 4 bases and J by 8 bases, leaving 10 bases between them. From germline, CDR1 is SGHTA and CDR2 FQGTGA. The CDR3 is 12 amino acids. CDR3 sequence reads: CASSSEGATQYF. CDR3 sequence (DNA): TGTGCCAGCAGCTCGGAAGGGGCTACGCAGTATTTT.

The sample holds a few counts of this clonotype. The chain uses TRBV7-9 and TRBJ2-7, with 9 bases aligning to TRBD1. Germline V gene sequence: CDR1 SEHNR, CDR2 FQNEAQ (reference sequence). Germline trimming cut 5 bases from V and 6 bases from J; bases unmatched to any gene: 8. The CDR3 is 14 amino acids. CDR3 region: CASSLQDRGREQYF. CDR3 DNA: TGTGCCAGCAGCCTCCAGGACAGGGGCCGCGAGCAGTACTTC. The variable domain in full, with the rest retrieved from reference TRBV7-9 and TRBJ2-7, is DTGVSQNPRHKITKRGQNVTFRCDPISEHNRLYWYRQTLGQGPEFLTYFQNEAQLEKSRLLSDRFSAERPKGSFSTLEIQRTEQGDSAMYLCASSLQDRGREQYFGPGTRLTVT.

The gene calls are TRBV14 and TRBJ2-1; a possible D gene is TRBD2 (5 bases). The end of the DNA aligns better with TRBJ2-5, so the J call may be wrong. CDR1 is SGHDN, CDR2 FVKESK, per germline. This CDR3 has 14 residues. The CDR3 sequence: CASSQVWGAGTQYF. As DNA, the CDR3 is TGTGCCAGCAGCCAAGTATGGGGAGCAGGGACCCAGTACTTC.

This clonotype was detected only once. V usage is TRBV7-9 and J usage is TRBJ2-7; 9 nucleotides align to TRBD1. The trim removed 5 bases at V and 7 bases at J, leaving 12 bases unmatched. The CDR3 extends over 15 amino acids. CDR1 is SEHNR, CDR2 FQNEAQ, per germline (reference sequence). In nucleotides, the CDR3 is TGTGCCAGCAGCCTCCTTGGGACAGGGACGGGGGAGCAGTACTTC. This encodes CASSLLGTGTGEQYF. The full variable domain, rest sourced from reference TRBV7-9 and TRBJ2-7, is DTGVSQNPRHKITKRGQNVTFRCDPISEHNRLYWYRQTLGQGPEFLTYFQNEAQLEKSRLLSDRFSAERPKGSFSTLEIQRTEQGDSAMYLCASSLLGTGTGEQYFGPGTRLTVT.